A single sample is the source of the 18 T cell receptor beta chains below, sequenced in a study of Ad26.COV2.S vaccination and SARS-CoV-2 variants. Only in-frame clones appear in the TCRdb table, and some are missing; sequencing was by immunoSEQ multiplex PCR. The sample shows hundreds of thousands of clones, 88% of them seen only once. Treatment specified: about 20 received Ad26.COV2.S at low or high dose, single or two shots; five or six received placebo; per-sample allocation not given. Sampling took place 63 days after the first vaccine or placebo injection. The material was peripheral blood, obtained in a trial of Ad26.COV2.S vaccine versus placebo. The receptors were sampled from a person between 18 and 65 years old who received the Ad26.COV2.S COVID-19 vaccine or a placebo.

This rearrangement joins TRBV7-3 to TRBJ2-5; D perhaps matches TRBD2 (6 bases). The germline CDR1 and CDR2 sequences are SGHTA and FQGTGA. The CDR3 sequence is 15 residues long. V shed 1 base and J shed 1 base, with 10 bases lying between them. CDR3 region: CASSLMRGSQETQYF. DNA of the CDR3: TGTGCCAGCAGCTTAATGCGGGGAAGCCAAGAGACCCAGTACTTC. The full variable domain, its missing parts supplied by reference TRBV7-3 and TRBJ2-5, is GAGVSQTPSNKVTEKGKYVELRCDPISGHTALYWYRQSLGQGPEFLIYFQGTGAADDSGLPNDRFFAVRPEGSVSTLKIQRTERGDSAVYLCASSLMRGSQETQYFGPGTRLLVL.

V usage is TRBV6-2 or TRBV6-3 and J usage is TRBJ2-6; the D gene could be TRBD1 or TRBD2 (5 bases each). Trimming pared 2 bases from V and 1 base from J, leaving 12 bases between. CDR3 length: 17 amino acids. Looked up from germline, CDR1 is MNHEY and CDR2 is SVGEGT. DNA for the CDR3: TGTGCCAGCAGTTACGGGACGTGGGGATCTGGGGCCAACGTCCTGACTTTC. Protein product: CASSYGTWGSGANVLTF.

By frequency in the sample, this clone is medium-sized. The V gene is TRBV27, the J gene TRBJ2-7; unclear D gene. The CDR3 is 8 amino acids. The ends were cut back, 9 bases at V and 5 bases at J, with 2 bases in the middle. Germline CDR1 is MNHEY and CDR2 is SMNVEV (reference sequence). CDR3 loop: CASNEQYF. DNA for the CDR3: TGTGCCAGTAACGAGCAGTACTTC.

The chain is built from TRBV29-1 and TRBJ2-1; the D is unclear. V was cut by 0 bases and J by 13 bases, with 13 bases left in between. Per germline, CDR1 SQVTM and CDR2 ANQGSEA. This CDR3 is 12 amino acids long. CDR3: CSVEDPGQVQFF. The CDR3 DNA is TGCAGCGTTGAAGATCCGGGCCAGGTACAGTTCTTC.

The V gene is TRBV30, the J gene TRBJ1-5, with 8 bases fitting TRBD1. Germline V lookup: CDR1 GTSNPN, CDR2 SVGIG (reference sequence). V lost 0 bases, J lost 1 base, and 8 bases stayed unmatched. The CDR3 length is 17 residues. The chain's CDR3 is CAWSVNGQGGSNQPQHF. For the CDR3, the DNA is TGTGCCTGGAGTGTAAACGGACAGGGCGGCAGCAATCAGCCCCAGCATTTT.

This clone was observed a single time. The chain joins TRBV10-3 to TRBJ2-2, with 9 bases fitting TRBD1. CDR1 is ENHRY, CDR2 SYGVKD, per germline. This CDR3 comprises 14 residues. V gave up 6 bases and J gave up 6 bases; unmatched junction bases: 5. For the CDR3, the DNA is TGTGCCATCAGCTCGGGACAGGGCGCCGGGGAGCTGTTTTTT. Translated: CAISSGQGAGELFF.

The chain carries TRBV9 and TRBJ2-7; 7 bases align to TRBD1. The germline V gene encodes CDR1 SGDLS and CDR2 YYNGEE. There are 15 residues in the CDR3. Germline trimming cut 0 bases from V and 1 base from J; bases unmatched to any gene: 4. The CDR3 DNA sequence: TGTGCCAGCAGCGTAGCATCGGGACAGTCCTACGAGCAGTACTTC. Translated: CASSVASGQSYEQYF.

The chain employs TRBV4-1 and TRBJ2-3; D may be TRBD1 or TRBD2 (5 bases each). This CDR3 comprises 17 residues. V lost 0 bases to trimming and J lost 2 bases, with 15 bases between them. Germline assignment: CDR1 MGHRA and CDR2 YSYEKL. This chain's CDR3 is CASSQEGRPLATDTQYF. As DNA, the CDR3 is TGCGCCAGCAGCCAAGAGGGACGCCCCTTGGCCACAGATACGCAGTATTTT.

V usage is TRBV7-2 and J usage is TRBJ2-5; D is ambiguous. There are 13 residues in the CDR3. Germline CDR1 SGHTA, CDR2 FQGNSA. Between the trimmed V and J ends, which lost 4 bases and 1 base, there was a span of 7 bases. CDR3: CASSSVFQETQYF. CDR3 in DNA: TGTGCCAGCAGCTCAGTTTTCCAAGAGACCCAGTACTTC.

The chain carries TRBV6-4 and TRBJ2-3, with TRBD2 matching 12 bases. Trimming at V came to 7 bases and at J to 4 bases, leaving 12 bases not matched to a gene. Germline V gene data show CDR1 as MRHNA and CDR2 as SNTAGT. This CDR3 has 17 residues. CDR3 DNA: TGTGCCAGCACCCTAAAGGGACTAGCGGGTACTCCAGATACGCAGTATTTT. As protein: CASTLKGLAGTPDTQYF.

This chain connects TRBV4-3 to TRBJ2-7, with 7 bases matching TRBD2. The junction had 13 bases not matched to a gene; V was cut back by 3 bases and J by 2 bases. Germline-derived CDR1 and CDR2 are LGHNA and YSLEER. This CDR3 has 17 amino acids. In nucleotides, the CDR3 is TGCGCCAGCAGCCACAGTGGCGCGGGAGACGTCGCCTACGAGCAGTACTTC. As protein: CASSHSGAGDVAYEQYF.

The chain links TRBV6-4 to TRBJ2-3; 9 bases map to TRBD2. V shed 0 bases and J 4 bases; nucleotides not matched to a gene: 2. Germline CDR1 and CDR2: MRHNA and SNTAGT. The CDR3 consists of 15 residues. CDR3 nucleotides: TGTGCCAGCAGTGACTCGATAGCGGGGGCAGATACGCAGTATTTT. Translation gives CASSDSIAGADTQYF.

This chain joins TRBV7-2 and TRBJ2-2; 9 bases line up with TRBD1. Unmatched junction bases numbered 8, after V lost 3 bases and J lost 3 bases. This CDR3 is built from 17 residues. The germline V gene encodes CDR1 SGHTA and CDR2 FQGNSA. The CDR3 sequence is CASSFNPGQGDTGELFF. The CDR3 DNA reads TGTGCCAGCAGCTTCAACCCGGGACAGGGCGACACCGGGGAGCTGTTTTTT.

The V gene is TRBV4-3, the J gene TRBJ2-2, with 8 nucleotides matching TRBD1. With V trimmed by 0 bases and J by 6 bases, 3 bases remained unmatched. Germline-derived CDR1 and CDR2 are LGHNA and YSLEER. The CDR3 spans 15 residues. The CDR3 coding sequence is TGCGCCAGCAGCCAAGACAGACAGGGGTCCGGGGAGCTGTTTTTT. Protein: CASSQDRQGSGELFF.

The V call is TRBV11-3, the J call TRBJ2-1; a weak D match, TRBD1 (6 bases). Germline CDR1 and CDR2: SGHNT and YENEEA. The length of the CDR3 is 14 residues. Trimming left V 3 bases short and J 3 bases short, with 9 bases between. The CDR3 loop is CASSFRGGYNEQFF. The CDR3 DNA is TGTGCCAGCAGCTTCCGAGGGGGCTACAATGAGCAGTTCTTC.

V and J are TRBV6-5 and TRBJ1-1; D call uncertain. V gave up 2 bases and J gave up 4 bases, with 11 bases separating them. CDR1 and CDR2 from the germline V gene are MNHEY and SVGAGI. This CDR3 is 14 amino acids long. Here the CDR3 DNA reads TGTGCCAGCAGTTACGACCGGTGGGGCACTGAAGCTTTCTTT. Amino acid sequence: CASSYDRWGTEAFF.

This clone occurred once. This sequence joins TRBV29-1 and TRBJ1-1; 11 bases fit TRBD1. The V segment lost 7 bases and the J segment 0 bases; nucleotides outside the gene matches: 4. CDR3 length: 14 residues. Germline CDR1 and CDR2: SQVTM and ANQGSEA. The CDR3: CSAGQGGLNTEAFF. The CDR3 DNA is TGCAGCGCGGGACAGGGGGGTTTGAACACTGAAGCTTTCTTT.

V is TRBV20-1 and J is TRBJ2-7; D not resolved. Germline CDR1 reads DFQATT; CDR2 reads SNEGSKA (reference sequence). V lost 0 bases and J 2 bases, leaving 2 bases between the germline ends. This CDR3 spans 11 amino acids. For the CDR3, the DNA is TGCAGTGCTAGAGACGCCTACGAGCAGTACTTC. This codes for CSARDAYEQYF.